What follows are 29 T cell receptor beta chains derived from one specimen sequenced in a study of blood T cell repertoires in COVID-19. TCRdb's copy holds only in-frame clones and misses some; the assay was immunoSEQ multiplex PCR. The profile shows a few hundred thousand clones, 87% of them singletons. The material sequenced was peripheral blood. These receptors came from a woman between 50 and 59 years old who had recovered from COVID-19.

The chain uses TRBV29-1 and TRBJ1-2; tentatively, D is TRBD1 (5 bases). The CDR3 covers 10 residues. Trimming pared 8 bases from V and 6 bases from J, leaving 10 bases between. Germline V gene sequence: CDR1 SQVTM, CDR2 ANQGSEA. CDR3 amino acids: CSSLGHGYTF. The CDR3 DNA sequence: TGCAGCTCTCTGGGGCATGGCTACACCTTC.

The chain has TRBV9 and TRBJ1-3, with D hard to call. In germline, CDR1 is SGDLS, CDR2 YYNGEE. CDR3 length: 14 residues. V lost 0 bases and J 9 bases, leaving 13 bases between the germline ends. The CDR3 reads CASSVAGEKSTIYF. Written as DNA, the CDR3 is TGTGCCAGCAGCGTAGCCGGGGAGAAGAGCACCATATATTTT. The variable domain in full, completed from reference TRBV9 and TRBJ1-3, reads DSGVTQTPKHLITATGQRVTLRCSPRSGDLSVYWYQQSLDQGLQFLIQYYNGEERAKGNILERFSAQQFPDLHSELNLSSLELGDSALYFCASSVAGEKSTIYFGEGSWLTVV.

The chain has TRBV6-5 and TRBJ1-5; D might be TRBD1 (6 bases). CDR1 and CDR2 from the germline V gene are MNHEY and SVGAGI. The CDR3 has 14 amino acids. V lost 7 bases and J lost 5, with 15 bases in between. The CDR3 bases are TGTGCCAGCAACATCCAGGGGCGTGATCAGCCCCAGCATTTT. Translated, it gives CASNIQGRDQPQHF.

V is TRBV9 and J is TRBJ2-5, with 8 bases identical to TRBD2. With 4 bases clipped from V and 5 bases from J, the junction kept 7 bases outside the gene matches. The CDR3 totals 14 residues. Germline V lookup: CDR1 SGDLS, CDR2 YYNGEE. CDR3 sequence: CASSPSSGAETQYF. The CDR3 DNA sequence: TGTGCCAGCAGCCCAAGTAGCGGGGCGGAGACCCAGTACTTC.

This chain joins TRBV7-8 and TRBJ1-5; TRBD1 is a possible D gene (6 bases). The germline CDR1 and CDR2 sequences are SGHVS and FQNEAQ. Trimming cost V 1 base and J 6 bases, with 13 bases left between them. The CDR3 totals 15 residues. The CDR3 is CASSLGAGEGQPQHF. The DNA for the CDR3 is TGTGCCAGCAGCTTAGGGGCAGGGGAAGGTCAGCCCCAGCATTTT.

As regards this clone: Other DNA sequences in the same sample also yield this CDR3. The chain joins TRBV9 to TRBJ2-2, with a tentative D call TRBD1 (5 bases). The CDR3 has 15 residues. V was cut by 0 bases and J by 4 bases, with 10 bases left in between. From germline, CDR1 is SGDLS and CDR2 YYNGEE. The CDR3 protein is CASSVGGIGTGELFF. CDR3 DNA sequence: TGTGCCAGCAGCGTAGGGGGCATCGGCACCGGGGAGCTGTTTTTT. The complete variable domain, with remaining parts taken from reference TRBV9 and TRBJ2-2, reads DSGVTQTPKHLITATGQRVTLRCSPRSGDLSVYWYQQSLDQGLQFLIQYYNGEERAKGNILERFSAQQFPDLHSELNLSSLELGDSALYFCASSVGGIGTGELFFGEGSRLTVL.

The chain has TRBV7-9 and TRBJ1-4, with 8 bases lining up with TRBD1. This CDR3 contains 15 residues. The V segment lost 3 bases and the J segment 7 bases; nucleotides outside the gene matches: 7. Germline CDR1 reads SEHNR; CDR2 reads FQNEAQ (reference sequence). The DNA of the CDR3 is TGTGCCAGCAGCTTTCCAGCAGGGGGCATTGAAAAACTGTTTTTT. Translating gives CASSFPAGGIEKLFF.

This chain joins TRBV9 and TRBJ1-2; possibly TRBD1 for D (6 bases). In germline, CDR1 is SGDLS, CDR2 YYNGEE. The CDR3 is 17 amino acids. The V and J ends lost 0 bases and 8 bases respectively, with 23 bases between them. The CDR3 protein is CASSVARDGGRARGYTF. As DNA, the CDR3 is TGTGCCAGCAGCGTAGCTCGGGACGGGGGGCGGGCGAGAGGCTACACCTTC.

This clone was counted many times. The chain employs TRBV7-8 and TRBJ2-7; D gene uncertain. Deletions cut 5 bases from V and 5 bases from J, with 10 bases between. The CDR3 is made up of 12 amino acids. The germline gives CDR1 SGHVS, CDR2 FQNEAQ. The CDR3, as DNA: TGTGCCAGCAGCCGAAGCTTCAACGAGCAGTACTTC. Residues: CASSRSFNEQYF. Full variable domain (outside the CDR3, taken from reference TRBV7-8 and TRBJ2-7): GAGVSQSPRYKVAKRGQDVALRCDPISGHVSLFWYQQALGQGPEFLTYFQNEAQLDKSGLPSDRFFAERPEGSVSTLKIQRTQQEDSAVYLCASSRSFNEQYFGPGTRLTVT.

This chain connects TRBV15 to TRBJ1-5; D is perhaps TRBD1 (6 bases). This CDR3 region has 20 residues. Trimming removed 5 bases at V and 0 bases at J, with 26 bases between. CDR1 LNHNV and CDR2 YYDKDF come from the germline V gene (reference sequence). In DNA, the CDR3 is TGTGCCACCAGCCCGATGACAGGCTCAAACGCTTTGGGTAGCAATCAGCCCCAGCATTTT. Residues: CATSPMTGSNALGSNQPQHF.

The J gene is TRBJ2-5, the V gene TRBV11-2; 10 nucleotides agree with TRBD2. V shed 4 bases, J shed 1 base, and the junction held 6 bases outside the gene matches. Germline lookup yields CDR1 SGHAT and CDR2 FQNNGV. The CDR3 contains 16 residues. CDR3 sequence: CASSSLLAGSQETQYF. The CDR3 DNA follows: TGTGCCAGCAGCTCTTTACTAGCGGGATCCCAAGAGACCCAGTACTTC. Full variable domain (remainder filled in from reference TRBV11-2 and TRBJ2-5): EAGVAQSPRYKIIEKRQSVAFWCNPISGHATLYWYQQILGQGPKLLIQFQNNGVVDDSQLPKDRFSAERLKGVDSTLKIQPAKLEDSAVYLCASSSLLAGSQETQYFGPGTRLLVL.

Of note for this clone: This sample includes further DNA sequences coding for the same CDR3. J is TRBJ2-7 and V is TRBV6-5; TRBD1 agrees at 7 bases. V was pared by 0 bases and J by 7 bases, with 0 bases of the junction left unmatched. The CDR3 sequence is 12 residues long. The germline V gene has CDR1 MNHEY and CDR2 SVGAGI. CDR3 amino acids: CASSYSTGEQYF. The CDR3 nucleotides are TGTGCCAGCAGTTACTCGACAGGGGAGCAGTACTTC.

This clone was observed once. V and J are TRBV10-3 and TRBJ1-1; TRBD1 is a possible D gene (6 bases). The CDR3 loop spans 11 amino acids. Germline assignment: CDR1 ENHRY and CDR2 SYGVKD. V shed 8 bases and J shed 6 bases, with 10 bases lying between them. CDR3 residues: CAILTGSEAFF. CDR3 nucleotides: TGTGCCATCTTAACAGGGTCTGAAGCTTTCTTT.

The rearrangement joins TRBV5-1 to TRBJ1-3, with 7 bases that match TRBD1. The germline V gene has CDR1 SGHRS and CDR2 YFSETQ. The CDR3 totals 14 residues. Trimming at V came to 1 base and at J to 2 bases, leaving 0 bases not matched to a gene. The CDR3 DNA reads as TGCGCCAGCAGCTTGCAGGGGGCTGGAAACACCATATATTTT. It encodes CASSLQGAGNTIYF.

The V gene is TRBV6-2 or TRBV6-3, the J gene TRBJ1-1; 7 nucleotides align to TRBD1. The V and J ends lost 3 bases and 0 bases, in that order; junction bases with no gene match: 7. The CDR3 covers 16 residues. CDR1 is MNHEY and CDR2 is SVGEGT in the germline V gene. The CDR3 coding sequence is TGTGCCAGCAGTTATTGGGACAGTGTTATGAACACTGAAGCTTTCTTT. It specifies CASSYWDSVMNTEAFF.

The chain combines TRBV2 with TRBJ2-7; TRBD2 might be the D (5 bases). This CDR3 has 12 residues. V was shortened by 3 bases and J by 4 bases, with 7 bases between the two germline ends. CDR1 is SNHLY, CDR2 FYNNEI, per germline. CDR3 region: CASSEGGYEQYF. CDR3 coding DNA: TGTGCCAGCAGTGAGGGCGGGTACGAGCAGTACTTC.

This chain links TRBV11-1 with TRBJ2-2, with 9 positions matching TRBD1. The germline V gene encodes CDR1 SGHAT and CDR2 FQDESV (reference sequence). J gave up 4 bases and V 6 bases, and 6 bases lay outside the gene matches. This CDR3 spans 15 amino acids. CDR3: CASRSTGGITGELFF. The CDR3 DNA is TGTGCCAGCAGATCGACAGGGGGGATCACCGGGGAGCTGTTTTTT.

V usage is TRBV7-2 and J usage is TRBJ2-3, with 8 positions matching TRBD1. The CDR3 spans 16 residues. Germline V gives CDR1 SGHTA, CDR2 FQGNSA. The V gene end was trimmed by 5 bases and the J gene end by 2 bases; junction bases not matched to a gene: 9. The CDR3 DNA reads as TGTGCCAGCAGCCACAGGGGGAGAGTGAACACAGATACGCAGTATTTT. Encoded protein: CASSHRGRVNTDTQYF.

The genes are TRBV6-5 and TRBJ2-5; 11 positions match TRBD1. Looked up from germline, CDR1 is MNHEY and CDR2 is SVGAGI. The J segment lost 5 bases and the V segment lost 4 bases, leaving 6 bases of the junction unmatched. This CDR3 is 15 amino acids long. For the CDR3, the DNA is TGTGCCAGCAGTTCCCGGGACAGGGGGTGGGAGACCCAGTACTTC. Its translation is CASSSRDRGWETQYF.

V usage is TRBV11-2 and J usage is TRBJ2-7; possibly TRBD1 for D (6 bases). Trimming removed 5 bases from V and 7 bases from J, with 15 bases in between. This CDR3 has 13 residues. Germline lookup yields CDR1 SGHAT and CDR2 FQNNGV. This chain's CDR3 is CASSRNRAWEQYF. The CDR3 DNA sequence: TGTGCCAGCAGCCGAAACAGGGCTTGGGAGCAGTACTTC.

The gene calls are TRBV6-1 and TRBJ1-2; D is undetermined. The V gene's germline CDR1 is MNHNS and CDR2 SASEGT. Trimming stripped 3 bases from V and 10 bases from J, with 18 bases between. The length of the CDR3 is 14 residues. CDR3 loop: CASSESFGRLYYTF. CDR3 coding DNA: TGTGCCAGCAGTGAGTCGTTTGGGAGACTCTACTACACCTTC.

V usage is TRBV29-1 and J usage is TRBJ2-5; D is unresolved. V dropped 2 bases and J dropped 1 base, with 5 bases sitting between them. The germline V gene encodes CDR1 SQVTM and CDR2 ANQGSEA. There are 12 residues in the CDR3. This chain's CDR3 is CSVEHGQETQYF. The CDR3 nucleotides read TGCAGCGTTGAACACGGCCAAGAGACCCAGTACTTC.

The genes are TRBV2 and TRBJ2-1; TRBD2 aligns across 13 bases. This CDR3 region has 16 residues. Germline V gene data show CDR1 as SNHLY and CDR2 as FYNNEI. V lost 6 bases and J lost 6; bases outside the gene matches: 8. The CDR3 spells CASSWTSGRIGNEQFF. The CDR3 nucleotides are TGTGCCAGCAGCTGGACTAGCGGGAGAATAGGCAATGAGCAGTTCTTC.

The CDR3 DNA reads as TGTGCCAGCAGGTCCGAGGGACAGCCCCAGCATTTT. Amino acid sequence: CASRSEGQPQHF. The genes are TRBV6-5 and TRBJ1-5; D gene unclear. Trimming left V 6 bases short and J 7 bases short, with 10 bases between. CDR3 length equals 12 residues. CDR1 is MNHEY and CDR2 is SVGAGI in the germline V gene.

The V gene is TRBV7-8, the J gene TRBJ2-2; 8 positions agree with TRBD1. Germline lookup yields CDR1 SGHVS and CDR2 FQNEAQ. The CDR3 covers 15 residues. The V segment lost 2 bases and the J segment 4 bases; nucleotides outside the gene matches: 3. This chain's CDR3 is CASSLQGATTGELFF. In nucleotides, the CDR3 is TGTGCCAGCAGCTTACAGGGGGCTACCACCGGGGAGCTGTTTTTT.

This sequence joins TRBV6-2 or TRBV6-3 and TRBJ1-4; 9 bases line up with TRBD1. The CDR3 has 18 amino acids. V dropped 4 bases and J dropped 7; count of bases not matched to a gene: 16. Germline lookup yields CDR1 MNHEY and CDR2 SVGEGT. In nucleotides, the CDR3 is TGTGCCAGCAGTTTACCCGCCGGGACAGGGCGTCGCGGTGAAAAACTGTTTTTT. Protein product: CASSLPAGTGRRGEKLFF.

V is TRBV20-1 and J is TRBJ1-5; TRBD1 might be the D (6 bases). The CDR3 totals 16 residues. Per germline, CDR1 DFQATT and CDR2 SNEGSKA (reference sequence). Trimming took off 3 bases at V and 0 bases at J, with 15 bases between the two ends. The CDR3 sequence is CSASLGTTYSNQPQHF. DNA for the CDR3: TGCAGTGCTAGTCTCGGGACAACTTATAGCAATCAGCCCCAGCATTTT.

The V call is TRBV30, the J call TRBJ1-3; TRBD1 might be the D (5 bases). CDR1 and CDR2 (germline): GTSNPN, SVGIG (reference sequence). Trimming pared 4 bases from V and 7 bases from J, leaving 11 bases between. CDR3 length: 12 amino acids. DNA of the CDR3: TGTGCCTGGAAGTTTCGGGGGAACACCATATATTTT. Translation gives CAWKFRGNTIYF. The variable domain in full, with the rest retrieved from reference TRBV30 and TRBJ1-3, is SQTIHQWPATLVQPVGSPLSLECTVEGTSNPNLYWYRQAAGRGLQLLFYSVGIGQISSEVPQNLSASRPQDRQFILSSKKLLLSDSGFYLCAWKFRGNTIYFGEGSWLTVV.

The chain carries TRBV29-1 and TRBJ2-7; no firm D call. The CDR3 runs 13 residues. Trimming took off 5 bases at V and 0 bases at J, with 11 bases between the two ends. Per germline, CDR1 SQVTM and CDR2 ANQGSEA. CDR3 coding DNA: TGCAGCGTTAGGCTAGAGAGCTCCTACGAGCAGTACTTC. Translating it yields CSVRLESSYEQYF.